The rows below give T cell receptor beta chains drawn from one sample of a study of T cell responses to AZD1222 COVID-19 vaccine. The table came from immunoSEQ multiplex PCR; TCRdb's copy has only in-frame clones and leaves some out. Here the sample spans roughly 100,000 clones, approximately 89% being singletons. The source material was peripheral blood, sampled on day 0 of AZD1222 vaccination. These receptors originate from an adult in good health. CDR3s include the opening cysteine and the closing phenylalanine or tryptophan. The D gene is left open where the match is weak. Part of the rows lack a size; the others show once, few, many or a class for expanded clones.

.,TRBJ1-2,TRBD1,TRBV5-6,CASSLGTGPSNYGYTF,TGTGCCAGCAGCTTAGGGACAGGCCCATCTAACTATGGCTACACCTTC
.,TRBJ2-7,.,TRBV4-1,CAPTLRDLPYEQYF,TGCGCCCCCACGCTCAGGGATTTGCCCTACGAGCAGTACTTC
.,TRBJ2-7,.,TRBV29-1,CSVLDGSTYEQYF,TGCAGCGTCCTGGACGGATCTACCTACGAGCAGTACTTC
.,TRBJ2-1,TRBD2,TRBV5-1,CASSTGLVYNEQFF,TGCGCCAGCAGCACAGGACTAGTCTACAATGAGCAGTTCTTC
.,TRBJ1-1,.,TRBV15,CATSREAEGTEAFF,TGTGCCACCAGCAGAGAGGCCGAAGGCACTGAAGCTTTCTTT
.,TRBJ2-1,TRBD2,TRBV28,CASSLGLAGARFF,TGTGCCAGCAGTTTGGGACTAGCGGGGGCCCGGTTCTTC
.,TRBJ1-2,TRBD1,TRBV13,CASSSQLFPGQGAKNYGYTF,TGTGCCAGCAGCTCACAACTATTCCCTGGACAGGGGGCGAAGAACTATGGCTACACCTTC
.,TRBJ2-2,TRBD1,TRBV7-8,CASSLGGTGARGGELFF,TGTGCCAGCAGCTTAGGAGGGACAGGGGCGCGCGGCGGGGAGCTGTTTTTT
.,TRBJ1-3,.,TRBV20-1,CSANSGNTIYF,TGCAGTGCTAACTCTGGAAACACCATATATTTT
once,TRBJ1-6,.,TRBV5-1,CASSLGQKNSPLHF,TGCGCCAGCAGCTTGGGACAAAAGAATTCACCCCTCCACTTT
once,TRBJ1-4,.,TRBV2,CGAHAGGVSEKLFF,TGTGGGGCCCACGCGGGGGGAGTGAGTGAAAAACTGTTTTTT
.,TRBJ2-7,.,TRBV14,CASRGTSSYEQYF,TGTGCCAGCAGGGGAACGAGCTCCTACGAGCAGTACTTC
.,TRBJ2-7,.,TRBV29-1,CSVPRGGEQYF,TGCAGCGTCCCCAGGGGTGGCGAGCAGTACTTC
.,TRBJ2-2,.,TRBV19,CASNQGSTGELFF,TGTGCCAGTAATCAGGGGTCCACCGGGGAGCTGTTTTTT
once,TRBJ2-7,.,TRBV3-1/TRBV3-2,CASSQDQGRLPRSYEQYF,TGTGCCAGCAGCCAAGATCAGGGGCGGCTACCTAGGTCCTACGAGCAGTACTTC
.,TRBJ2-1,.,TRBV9,CASSVGPSGGAGNEQFF,TGTGCCAGCAGCGTAGGCCCCAGTGGGGGGGCCGGAAATGAGCAGTTCTTC
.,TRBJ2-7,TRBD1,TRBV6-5,CASSRGGQGSYEQYF,TGTGCCAGCAGTCGAGGAGGACAGGGATCCTACGAGCAGTACTTC
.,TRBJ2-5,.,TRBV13,CASSHLTVDQETQYF,TGTGCCAGCAGCCACCTGACAGTAGACCAAGAGACCCAGTACTTC
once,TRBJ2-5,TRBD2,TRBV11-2,CASSLGTSGGVYQETQYF,TGTGCCAGCAGCCTAGGGACTAGCGGGGGGGTGTACCAAGAGACCCAGTACTTC
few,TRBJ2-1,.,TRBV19,CASSIAFVGGPGEQFF,TGTGCCAGTAGTATAGCCTTTGTGGGGGGGCCAGGTGAGCAGTTCTTC
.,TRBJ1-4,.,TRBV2,CASTITGSTNEKLFF,TGTGCCAGCACCATCACAGGTTCAACTAATGAAAAACTGTTTTTT
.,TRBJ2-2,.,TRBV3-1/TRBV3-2,CASSQATGELFF,TGTGCCAGCAGCCAAGCGACCGGGGAGCTGTTTTTT
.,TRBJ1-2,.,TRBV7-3,CASSLIPRTALDGYTF,TGTGCCAGCAGCCTAATTCCCCGGACAGCTCTGGACGGCTACACCTTC
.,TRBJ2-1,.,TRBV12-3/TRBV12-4,CASIGTSNEQFF,TGTGCCAGCATCGGGACGAGTAATGAGCAGTTCTTC
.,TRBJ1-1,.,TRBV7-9,CASGPQGGTEAFF,TGTGCCAGCGGCCCGCAGGGTGGCACTGAAGCTTTCTTT
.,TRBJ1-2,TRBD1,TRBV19,CASSTQGVGGYTF,TGTGCCAGTAGTACACAGGGGGTCGGAGGCTACACCTTC
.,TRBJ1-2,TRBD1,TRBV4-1,CASSQVLGAGGASYGYTF,TGCGCCAGCAGCCAAGTGTTGGGCGCAGGGGGCGCGAGTTATGGCTACACCTTC
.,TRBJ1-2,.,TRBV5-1,CASSLETASYGYTF,TGCGCCAGCAGCTTGGAGACAGCGAGCTATGGCTACACCTTC
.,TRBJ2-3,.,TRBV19,CASSPGGSTDTQYF,TGTGCCAGTAGTCCAGGGGGGAGCACAGATACGCAGTATTTT